This T cell receptor (beta chain) appears in the sequencing data of a study of blood T cell repertoires in COVID-19. In the study overall: From the United States, Italy and Spain came samples of acute and convalescent COVID-19. Sources were T cells, B-cell-depleted T cells, or PBMCs; the material itself was cDNA or gDNA.

Original processing methods: It was from reference gene primer amplification that nucleated cell counts were estimated. Some clones are missing from TCRdb's copy, which holds only in-frame ones; the method was immunoSEQ multiplex PCR. V and J calls and clone size are as listed in that table; D and trimming were resolved from the DNA. In the table there are about 78,000 clones, roughly 91% of which are singletons. The ends lost 2 bases at V and 5 bases at J; junction bases unmatched: 15. CDR1 and CDR2 (germline): LGHDT, YNNKEL (reference sequence). This CDR3 contains 18 residues. V gene TRBV3-1 (or the pseudogene TRBV3-2) combines with J gene TRBJ1-5; 7 bases are shared with TRBD1. The sequence came from a woman aged 45-65 years in a cohort sampled during active COVID-19. The sequencing input was peripheral blood. The CDR3 sequence is CASSQNKIEGAPYQPQHF. In DNA form, the CDR3 reads TGTGCCAGCAGCCAAAACAAGATAGAGGGGGCCCCCTATCAGCCCCAGCATTTT.